This paragraph covers one T cell receptor beta chain sequence. These data are taken from a study of blood T cell repertoires in COVID-19. Background on the study: Samples came from the United States, Italy and Spain, spanning acute and convalescent COVID-19. T cells, B-cell-depleted T cells, or PBMCs supplied cDNA or gDNA.

In the source study's methods: Nucleated cell number was recorded as an estimate derived from reference gene primer amplification. TCRdb's copy holds only in-frame clones and misses some; the assay was immunoSEQ multiplex PCR. V and J calls and clone size are those listed in that table; D and trimming were worked out from the DNA. Among under 250,000 clones, around 91% were seen once, and the ten largest hold about 4.8%. The V gene's germline CDR1 is GTSNPN and CDR2 SVGIG (reference sequence). CDR3 length equals 15 residues. Trimming took off 1 base at V and 5 bases at J, with 17 bases between the two ends.

What was sequenced was peripheral blood. The chain employs TRBV30 and TRBJ1-1; no clear D gene. This clonotype was obtained from a woman aged 40-49 years with acute or convalescent COVID-19. CDR3 in DNA: TGTGCCTGGAGTGGCCTGGAGGGCTTGGGGACTGAAGCTTTCTTT. Encoded protein: CAWSGLEGLGTEAFF.